One sample yielded the 21 T cell receptor beta chains listed below, sequenced in a study of shared clonotypes between healthy human individuals. TCRdb keeps only in-frame clones here, not all; method: immunoSEQ multiplex PCR. Found here are about half a million clones, roughly 80% of them singletons; the top ten hold 9.5% to 15%. Sequencing input: PBMCs. The receptor set was obtained from a woman in her 40s in good health. Some clones in this sample may be carry-over from other donors' samples.

On this clone itself: At the DNA level, this CDR3 is encoded by other sequences in the same sample as well. This chain joins TRBV2 and TRBJ1-2; D remains ambiguous. The germline gives CDR1 SNHLY, CDR2 FYNNEI. The CDR3 totals 11 residues. Trimming took off 6 bases at V and 7 bases at J, with 9 bases between the two ends. The CDR3 is CASRGLSGYTF. The CDR3, as DNA: TGTGCCAGCAGGGGTTTATCTGGCTACACCTTC.

The chain recombines TRBV6-1 with TRBJ2-2; no firm D call. Germline V CDR1 and CDR2: MNHNS, SASEGT. CDR3 size: 13 residues. The CDR3 DNA sequence: TGTGCGGTCGAAGGAGAGGACACCGGGGAGCTGTTTTTT. Residues: CAVEGEDTGELFF.

V gene TRBV28 combines with J gene TRBJ2-7; D possibly uses TRBD1 or TRBD2 (5 bases each). CDR1 and CDR2 from the germline V gene are MDHEN and SYDVKM. Trimming cost V 9 bases and J 1 base, with 10 bases left between them. The CDR3 has 12 amino acids. The CDR3 nucleotides are TGTGCCAGTGGGACCTTATCCTACGAGCAGTACTTC. Translating it yields CASGTLSYEQYF.

The genes are TRBV7-9 and TRBJ1-1; D is ambiguous. The CDR3 sequence is 14 residues long. V was cut by 5 bases and J by 1 base, with 11 bases left in between. The germline V gene has CDR1 SEHNR and CDR2 FQNEAQ (reference sequence). The CDR3 nucleotides read TGTGCCAGCAGCCCAAGGCCGGAGAACACTGAAGCTTTCTTT. This encodes CASSPRPENTEAFF.

Points on this clone: With only one base between it and a far larger clone, this is likely a read error. This same CDR3 is encoded by further DNA sequences in the sample. The chain combines TRBV11-3 with TRBJ2-3; 13 bases are a match to TRBD2. This CDR3 contains 19 residues. Germline CDR1 and CDR2: SGHNT and YENEEA. The CDR3 DNA sequence: TGTGCCAGCAGCGACAGAAGGGGAGGACTAGCGGGAGTGGCAGATATGCAGTATTTT. It is translated as CASSDRRGGLAGVADMQYF.

A single count supports this clone. This likely stems from a read error, as it lies one base from a far larger clone. The J gene is TRBJ1-2, the V gene TRBV10-3; unclear D gene. V was trimmed by 4 bases and J by 4 bases, leaving 10 bases between them. The CDR3 is made up of 13 amino acids. Germline V lookup: CDR1 ENHRY, CDR2 SYGVKD. DNA of the CDR3: TGTGCCATCAGTGCAGACCCCAGCTATGGCTACACCTTC. This encodes CAISADPSYGYTF.

The chain joins TRBV7-2 to TRBJ2-7, with D possibly being TRBD1 (5 bases). In germline, CDR1 is SGHTA, CDR2 FQGNSA. The length of the CDR3 is 15 residues. The V end lost 2 bases, the J end lost 0 bases, and 11 bases lay between the germline ends. The CDR3 DNA reads as TGTGCCAGCAGCTTACAGGGCATGAGCTCCTACGAGCAGTACTTC. Translating it yields CASSLQGMSSYEQYF.

The rearrangement uses TRBV10-2 and TRBJ2-7; TRBD1 matches at 12 bases. The CDR3 loop spans 16 amino acids. The junction had 5 bases not matched to a gene; V was cut back by 0 bases and J by 5 bases. The germline CDR1 and CDR2 sequences are WSHSY and SAAADI. The chain's CDR3 is CASSESGQGAVDEQYF. The CDR3 nucleotides read TGCGCCAGCAGTGAGTCGGGACAGGGGGCGGTCGACGAGCAGTACTTC.

This clone was counted at least ten times. The same CDR3 also results from other DNA sequences found in this sample. The chain joins TRBV2 to TRBJ1-1, with a weak D call TRBD1 (5 bases). Trimming cost V 4 bases and J 3 bases, with 12 bases left between them. Germline CDR1 and CDR2: SNHLY and FYNNEI. This CDR3 comprises 14 residues. The DNA for the CDR3 is TGTGCCAGCAGTGGGGGCCGGGGACACACTGAAGCTTTCTTT. Amino acid sequence: CASSGGRGHTEAFF.

The V gene is TRBV7-9, the J gene TRBJ1-2; the D gene is possibly TRBD1 (5 bases). Trimming shortened V by 3 bases and J by 8 bases, and 16 bases separated the two germline ends. Germline CDR1 SEHNR, CDR2 FQNEAQ (reference sequence). This CDR3 spans 14 amino acids. The DNA for the CDR3 is TGTGCCAGCAGCTTTGGGACGGAGAGCGGGGGCTACACCTTC. Encoded protein: CASSFGTESGGYTF.

This clone was recorded at least ten times. V and J are TRBV9 and TRBJ2-1; D possibly corresponds to TRBD2 (7 bases). The V and J ends lost 0 bases and 9 bases respectively, with 10 bases between them. This CDR3 comprises 13 residues. Germline loops: CDR1 SGDLS, CDR2 YYNGEE. CDR3 region: CASSVGGGTEQFF. In DNA, the CDR3 is TGTGCCAGCAGCGTAGGGGGGGGCACTGAGCAGTTCTTC.

The chain has TRBV28 and TRBJ2-7, with D possibly being TRBD2 (6 bases). The V gene's germline CDR1 is MDHEN and CDR2 SYDVKM. V lost 3 bases and J lost 2, with 8 bases in between. The CDR3 is made up of 13 amino acids. In DNA form, the CDR3 reads TGTGCCAGCAGTTTTGGAGGGACCTACGAGCAGTACTTC. This sequence encodes CASSFGGTYEQYF.

Notes on this clone: This same CDR3 is encoded by further DNA sequences in the sample. The rearrangement joins TRBV28 to TRBJ2-7, with 10 bases matching TRBD2. With 8 bases clipped from V and 5 bases from J, the junction kept 12 bases outside the gene matches. Germline assignment: CDR1 MDHEN and CDR2 SYDVKM. This CDR3 region has 15 residues. CDR3 loop: CASGKIAGGGNEQYF. The CDR3, as DNA: TGTGCCAGCGGGAAGATAGCGGGAGGAGGAAACGAGCAGTACTTC. Looking up the rest from reference TRBV28 and TRBJ2-7 gives the full variable domain: DVKVTQSSRYLVKRTGEKVFLECVQDMDHENMFWYRQDPGLGLRLIYFSYDVKMKEKGDIPEGYSVSREKKERFSLILESASTNQTSMYLCASGKIAGGGNEQYFGPGTRLTVT.

A single count supports this clone. A far larger clone is one nucleotide away, so this likely arose from a read error. The J gene is TRBJ1-1, the V gene TRBV30, with D unresolved. V was shortened by 0 bases and J by 1 base, with 15 bases between the two germline ends. Germline-derived CDR1 and CDR2 are GTSNPN and SVGIG (reference sequence). The CDR3 sequence is 16 residues long. Here the CDR3 DNA reads TGTGCCTGGAGTGTACAGTCCCCTTCGGGGAACACTGAAGCTTTCTTT. Its translation is CAWSVQSPSGNTEAFF.

V usage is TRBV9 and J usage is TRBJ2-3; 10 nucleotides line up with TRBD1. There are 15 residues in the CDR3. V trimming: 3 bases; J trimming: 4 bases; junction bases outside the gene matches: 5. Germline lookup yields CDR1 SGDLS and CDR2 YYNGEE. In nucleotides, the CDR3 is TGTGCCAGCAGCGCCCGGGACAGGGGCCCAGATACGCAGTATTTT. This encodes CASSARDRGPDTQYF.

The chain is built from TRBV6-5 and TRBJ2-1, with 10 bases aligning to TRBD2. The germline V gene encodes CDR1 MNHEY and CDR2 SVGAGI. Trimming cost V 6 bases and J 6 bases; bases outside gene matches: 8. This CDR3 contains 15 residues. Here the CDR3 DNA reads TGTGCCAGCAGGCCCCCGGGACTAGCGATCAATGAGCAGTTCTTC. Amino acids: CASRPPGLAINEQFF.

The chain has TRBV28 and TRBJ1-4; TRBD1 matches 8 bases. The CDR3 covers 13 residues. The germline V gene encodes CDR1 MDHEN and CDR2 SYDVKM. The trim removed 3 bases at V and 14 bases at J, leaving 8 bases unmatched. The CDR3 loop is CASSFPWTGPLFF. The DNA for the CDR3 is TGTGCCAGCAGTTTCCCGTGGACAGGGCCCCTGTTTTTT.

This clone has only one observation. The chain has TRBV5-4 and TRBJ1-2; possibly TRBD1 for D (5 bases). The germline V and J ends were trimmed by 2 bases and 7 bases, with 12 bases remaining between them. This CDR3 contains 13 residues. Germline V gene sequence: CDR1 SGHNT, CDR2 YYREEE (reference sequence). CDR3: CASSFQGLGGYTF. The CDR3 DNA is TGTGCCAGCAGCTTCCAGGGCCTCGGTGGCTACACCTTC.

As for this clone: A read error is the likely source, as a far larger clone sits one nucleotide away. At the DNA level, this CDR3 is encoded by other sequences in the same sample as well. This chain connects TRBV5-1 to TRBJ2-7; a weak D match, TRBD2 (5 bases). Germline V gene data show CDR1 as SGHRS and CDR2 as YFSETQ. The CDR3 contains 14 residues. The CDR3 loop reads CASSFGVQSYEQYF. CDR3 coding DNA: TGCGCCAGCAGCTTCGGGGTACAGTCCTACGAGCAATACTTC.

This clone was counted between two and nine times. The same CDR3 also results from other DNA sequences found in this sample. The chain is built from TRBV7-9 and TRBJ2-7; 10 nucleotides line up with TRBD2. V shed 5 bases, J shed 3 bases, and the junction held 1 base outside the gene matches. Germline CDR1 reads SEHNR; CDR2 reads FQNEAQ (reference sequence). The CDR3 spans 13 residues. The CDR3: CASSPSGSYEQYF. CDR3 sequence (DNA): TGTGCCAGCAGCCCTAGCGGGAGCTACGAGCAGTACTTC. Combining the CDR3 with reference TRBV7-9 and TRBJ2-7 gives the whole variable domain DTGVSQNPRHKITKRGQNVTFRCDPISEHNRLYWYRQTLGQGPEFLTYFQNEAQLEKSRLLSDRFSAERPKGSFSTLEIQRTEQGDSAMYLCASSPSGSYEQYFGPGTRLTVT.

This clone was counted a single time. This chain joins TRBV7-9 and TRBJ2-5; 9 nucleotides align to TRBD1. This CDR3 comprises 16 residues. In germline, CDR1 is SEHNR, CDR2 FQNEAQ (reference sequence). V lost 5 bases and J lost 5; bases outside the gene matches: 12. CDR3 nucleotides: TGTGCCAGCAGCCCAAATCCGGGACAGGGTGCCGAGACCCAGTACTTC. Its protein product is CASSPNPGQGAETQYF.